This T cell receptor beta chain was identified during a study of blood T cells in healthy people across ages. This CDR3 is 15 amino acids long. CDR1 KGHSY and CDR2 FQNENV come from the germline V gene. J was trimmed by 2 bases and V by 2 bases; bases with no gene match: 6. PBMCs, at least 7 million per sample, were isolated. It was with a sample-barcoded 5' primer and a J-beta primer mix that a second PCR of roughly 7 to 12 cycles was run. TCRdb re-called the 5' RACE reads with MiXCR, one entry per CDR3 protein. The sample contains 910,000 or so distinct CDR3 sequences, roughly 51% of which appear only once.

This chain uses TRBV16 with TRBJ2-7, with 7 positions matching TRBD2. The source of this sequence is a woman aged 60-70 years in good health. Input material: blood. The DNA of the CDR3 is TGTGCCAGCAGCCAAAGGGCGGGAGCCCCCTACGAGCAGTACTTC. It encodes CASSQRAGAPYEQYF.